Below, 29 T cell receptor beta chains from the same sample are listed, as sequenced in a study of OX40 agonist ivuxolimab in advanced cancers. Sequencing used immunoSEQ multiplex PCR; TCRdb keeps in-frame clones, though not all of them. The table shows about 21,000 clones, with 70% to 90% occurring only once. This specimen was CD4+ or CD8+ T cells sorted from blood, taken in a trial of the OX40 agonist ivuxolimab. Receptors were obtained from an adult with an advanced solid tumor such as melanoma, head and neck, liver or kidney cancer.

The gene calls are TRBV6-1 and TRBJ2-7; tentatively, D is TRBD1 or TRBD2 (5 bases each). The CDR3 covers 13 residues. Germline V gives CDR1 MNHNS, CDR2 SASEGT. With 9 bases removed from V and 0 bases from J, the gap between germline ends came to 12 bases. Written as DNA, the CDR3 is TGTGCCAGTCAGAGGGGCTTCTCCTACGAGCAGTACTTC. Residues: CASQRGFSYEQYF.

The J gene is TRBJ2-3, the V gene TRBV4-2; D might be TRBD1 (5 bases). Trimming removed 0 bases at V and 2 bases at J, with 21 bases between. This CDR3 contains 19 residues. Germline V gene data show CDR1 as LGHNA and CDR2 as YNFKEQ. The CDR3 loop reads CASSQERPHAGSLTDTQYF. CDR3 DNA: TGTGCCAGCAGCCAAGAGCGACCCCATGCAGGGTCACTCACAGATACGCAGTATTTT.

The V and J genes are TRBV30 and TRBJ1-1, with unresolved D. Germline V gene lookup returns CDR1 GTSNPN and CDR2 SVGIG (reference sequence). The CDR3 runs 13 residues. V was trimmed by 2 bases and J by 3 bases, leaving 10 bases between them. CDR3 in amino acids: CAWSRGMDTEAFF. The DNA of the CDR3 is TGTGCCTGGAGTCGGGGTATGGACACTGAAGCTTTCTTT.

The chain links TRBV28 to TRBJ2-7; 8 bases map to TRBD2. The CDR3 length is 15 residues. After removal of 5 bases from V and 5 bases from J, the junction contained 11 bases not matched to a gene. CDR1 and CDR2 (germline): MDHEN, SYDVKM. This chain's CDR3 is CASSRFRGGKDEQYF. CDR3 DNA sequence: TGTGCCAGCAGTAGATTTCGGGGGGGTAAGGACGAGCAGTACTTC.

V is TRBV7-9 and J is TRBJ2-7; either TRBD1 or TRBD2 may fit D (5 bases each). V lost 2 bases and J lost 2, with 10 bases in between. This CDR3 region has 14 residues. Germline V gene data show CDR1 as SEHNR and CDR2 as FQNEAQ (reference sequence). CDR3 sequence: CASSLSQGPYEQYF. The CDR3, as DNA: TGTGCCAGCAGCTTAAGTCAGGGACCCTACGAGCAGTACTTC.

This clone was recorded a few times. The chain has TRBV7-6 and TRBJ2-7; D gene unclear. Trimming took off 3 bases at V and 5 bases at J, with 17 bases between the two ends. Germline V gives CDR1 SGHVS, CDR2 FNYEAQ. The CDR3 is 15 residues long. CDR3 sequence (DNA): TGTGCCAGCAGCTTGGGTACCGGGTTTAGCAACGAGCAGTACTTC. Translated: CASSLGTGFSNEQYF.

CDR3 loop: CASSWRGGGGNEQYF. The CDR3 coding sequence is TGTGCCAGCAGCTGGAGGGGTGGGGGAGGTAACGAGCAGTACTTC. This chain uses TRBV13 with TRBJ2-7, with D maybe TRBD2 (6 bases). Germline CDR1 is PRHDT and CDR2 is FYEKMQ (reference sequence). V lost 4 bases, J lost 5 bases, and 18 bases lay in between. The CDR3 runs 15 residues.

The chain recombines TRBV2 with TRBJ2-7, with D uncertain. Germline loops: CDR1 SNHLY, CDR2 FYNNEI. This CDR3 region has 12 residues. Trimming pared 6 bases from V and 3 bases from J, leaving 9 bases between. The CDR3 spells CASRDASYEQYF. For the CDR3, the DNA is TGTGCCAGCAGAGACGCGAGCTACGAGCAGTACTTC.

The CDR3 bases are TGTGCCAGCAGCTTGTGGCAGGGACTTGAGCAGTTCTTC. Translation gives CASSLWQGLEQFF. The chain has TRBV5-5 and TRBJ2-1; perhaps TRBD2 as D (6 bases). Germline V lookup: CDR1 SGHKS, CDR2 YYEKEE (reference sequence). This CDR3 contains 13 residues. Deletions cut 1 base from V and 9 bases from J, with 11 bases between.

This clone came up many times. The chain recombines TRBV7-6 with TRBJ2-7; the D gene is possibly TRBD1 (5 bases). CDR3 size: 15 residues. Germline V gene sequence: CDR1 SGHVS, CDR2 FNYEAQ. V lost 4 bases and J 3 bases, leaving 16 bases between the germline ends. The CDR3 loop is CASSWVREGFYEQYF. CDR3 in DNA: TGTGCCAGCAGCTGGGTCAGGGAAGGGTTCTACGAGCAGTACTTC.

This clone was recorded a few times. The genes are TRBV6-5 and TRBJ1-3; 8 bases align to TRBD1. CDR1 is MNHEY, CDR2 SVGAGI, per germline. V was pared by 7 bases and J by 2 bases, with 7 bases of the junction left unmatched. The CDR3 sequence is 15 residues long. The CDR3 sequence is CASTTDREAGNTIYF. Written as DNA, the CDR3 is TGTGCCAGCACCACGGACAGGGAGGCTGGAAACACCATATATTTT.

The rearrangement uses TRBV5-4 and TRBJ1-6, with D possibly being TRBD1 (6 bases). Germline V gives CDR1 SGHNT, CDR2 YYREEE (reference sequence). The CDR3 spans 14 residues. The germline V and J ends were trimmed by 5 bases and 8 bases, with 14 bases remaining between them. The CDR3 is CASRSGAGDSPLHF. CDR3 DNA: TGTGCCAGCAGGTCGGGGGCCGGGGATTCACCCCTCCACTTT.

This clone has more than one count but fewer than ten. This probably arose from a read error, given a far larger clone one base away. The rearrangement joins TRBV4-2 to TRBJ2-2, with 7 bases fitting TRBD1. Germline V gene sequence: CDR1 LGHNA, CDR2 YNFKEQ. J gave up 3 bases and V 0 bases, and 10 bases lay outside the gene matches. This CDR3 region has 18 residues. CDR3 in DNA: TGTGCCAGCAGCCAAGAGTCGGGACAGCCATCATACACCGGGGAGCTGTTTTTT. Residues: CASSQESGQPSYTGELFF.

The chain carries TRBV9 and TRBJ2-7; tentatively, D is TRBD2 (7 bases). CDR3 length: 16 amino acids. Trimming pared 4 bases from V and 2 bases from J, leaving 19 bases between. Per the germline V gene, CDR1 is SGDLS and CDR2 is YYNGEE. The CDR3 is CASSPRGATSPYEQYF. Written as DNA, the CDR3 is TGTGCCAGCAGCCCCCGGGGGGCCACATCACCCTACGAGCAGTACTTC.

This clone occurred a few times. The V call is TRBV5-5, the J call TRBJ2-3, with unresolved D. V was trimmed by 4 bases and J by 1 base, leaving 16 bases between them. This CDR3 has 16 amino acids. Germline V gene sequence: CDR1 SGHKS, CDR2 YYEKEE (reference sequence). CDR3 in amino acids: CASSQDTVSGTDTQYF. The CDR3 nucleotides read TGTGCCAGCAGCCAAGACACTGTCTCGGGCACAGATACGCAGTATTTT.

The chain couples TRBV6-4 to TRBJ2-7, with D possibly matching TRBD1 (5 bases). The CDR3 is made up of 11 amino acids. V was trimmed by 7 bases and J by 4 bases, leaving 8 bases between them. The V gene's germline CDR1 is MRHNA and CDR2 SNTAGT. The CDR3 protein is CASNQGYEQYF. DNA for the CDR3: TGTGCCAGCAATCAGGGATACGAGCAGTACTTC.

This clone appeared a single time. DNA of the CDR3: TGTGCCAGCAGTCCCCCAGAGACCATAGGCGAGACAGGGTTTGGGAACACTGAAGCTTTCTTT. Protein sequence: CASSPPETIGETGFGNTEAFF. The V gene is TRBV28, the J gene TRBJ1-1, with 7 bases that match TRBD1. Germline V gene lookup returns CDR1 MDHEN and CDR2 SYDVKM. The CDR3 contains 21 residues. V lost 5 bases and J lost 1; bases outside the gene matches: 25.

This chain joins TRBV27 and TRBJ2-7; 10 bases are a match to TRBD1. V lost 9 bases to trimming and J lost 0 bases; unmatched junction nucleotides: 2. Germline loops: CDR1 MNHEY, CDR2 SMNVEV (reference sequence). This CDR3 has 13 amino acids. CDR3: CASGTGVSYEQYF. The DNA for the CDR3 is TGTGCCAGTGGGACAGGGGTCTCCTACGAGCAGTACTTC.

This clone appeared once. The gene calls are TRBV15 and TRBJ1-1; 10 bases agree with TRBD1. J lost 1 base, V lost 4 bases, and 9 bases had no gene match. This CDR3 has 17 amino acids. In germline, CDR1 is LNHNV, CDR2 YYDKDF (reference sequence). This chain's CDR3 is CATSNTGTGASNTEAFF. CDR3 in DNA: TGTGCCACCAGCAATACCGGGACAGGGGCTTCGAACACTGAAGCTTTCTTT.

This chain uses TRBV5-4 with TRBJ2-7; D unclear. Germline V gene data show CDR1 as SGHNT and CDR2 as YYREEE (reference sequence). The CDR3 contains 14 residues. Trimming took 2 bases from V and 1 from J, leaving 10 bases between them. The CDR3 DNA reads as TGTGCCAGCAGCTTCCGGACGTCTTCCTACGAGCAGTACTTC. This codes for CASSFRTSSYEQYF.

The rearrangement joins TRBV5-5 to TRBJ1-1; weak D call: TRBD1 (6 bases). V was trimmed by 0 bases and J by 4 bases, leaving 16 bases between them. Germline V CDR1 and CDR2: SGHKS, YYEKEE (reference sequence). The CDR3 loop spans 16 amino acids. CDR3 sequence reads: CASSLELIQGGTEAFF. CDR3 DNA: TGTGCCAGCAGCTTGGAATTGATACAGGGAGGCACTGAAGCTTTCTTT.

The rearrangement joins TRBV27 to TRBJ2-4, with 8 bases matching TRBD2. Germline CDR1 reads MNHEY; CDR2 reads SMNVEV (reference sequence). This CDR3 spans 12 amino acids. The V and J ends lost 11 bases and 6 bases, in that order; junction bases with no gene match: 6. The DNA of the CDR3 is TGTGCCGTCAGCAGCGGGGGAAACATTCAGTACTTC. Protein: CAVSSGGNIQYF.

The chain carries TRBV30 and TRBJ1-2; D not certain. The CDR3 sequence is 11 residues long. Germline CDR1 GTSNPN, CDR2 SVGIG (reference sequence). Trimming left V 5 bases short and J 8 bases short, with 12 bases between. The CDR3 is CAWDYSRGYTF. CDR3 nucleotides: TGTGCCTGGGATTACTCCCGGGGCTACACCTTC.

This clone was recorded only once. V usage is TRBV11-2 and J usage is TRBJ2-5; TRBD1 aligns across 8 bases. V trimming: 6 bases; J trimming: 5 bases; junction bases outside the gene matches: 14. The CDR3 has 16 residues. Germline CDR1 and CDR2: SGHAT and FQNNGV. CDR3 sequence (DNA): TGTGCCAGCAGTCAATCCGGGACAGGATTTTTGGAGACCCAGTACTTC. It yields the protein CASSQSGTGFLETQYF. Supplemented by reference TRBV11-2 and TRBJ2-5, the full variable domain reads EAGVAQSPRYKIIEKRQSVAFWCNPISGHATLYWYQQILGQGPKLLIQFQNNGVVDDSQLPKDRFSAERLKGVDSTLKIQPAKLEDSAVYLCASSQSGTGFLETQYFGPGTRLLVL.

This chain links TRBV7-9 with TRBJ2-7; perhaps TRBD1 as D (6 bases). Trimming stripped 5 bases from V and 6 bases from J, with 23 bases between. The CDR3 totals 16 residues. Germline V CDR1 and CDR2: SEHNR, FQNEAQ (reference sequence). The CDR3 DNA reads TGTGCCAGCAGCATAATCTCGGATAACAGGGATCTCGAGCAGTACTTC. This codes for CASSIISDNRDLEQYF.

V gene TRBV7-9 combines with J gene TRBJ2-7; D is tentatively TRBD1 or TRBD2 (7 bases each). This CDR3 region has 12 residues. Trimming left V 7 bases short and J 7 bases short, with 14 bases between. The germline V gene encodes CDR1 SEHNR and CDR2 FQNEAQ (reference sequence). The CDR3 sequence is CASTPGGGEQYF. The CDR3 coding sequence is TGTGCCAGCACCCCAGGGGGGGGAGAGCAGTACTTC.

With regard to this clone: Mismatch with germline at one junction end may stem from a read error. CDR3 protein: CSVEVPGSSYEQYF. CDR3 coding DNA: TGCAGCGTCGAAGTTCCGGGGAGCTCCTACGAGCAGTACTTC. The chain recombines TRBV29-1 with TRBJ2-7, with D possibly being TRBD2 (5 bases). Germline V gene sequence: CDR1 SQVTM, CDR2 ANQGSEA. CDR3 size: 14 residues.

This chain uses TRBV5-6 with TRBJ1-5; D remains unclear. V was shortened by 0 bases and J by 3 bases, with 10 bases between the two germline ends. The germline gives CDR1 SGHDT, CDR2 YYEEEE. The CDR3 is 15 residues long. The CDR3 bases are TGTGCCAGCAGCTTGGGGGCTGCGAACAATCAGCCCCAGCATTTT. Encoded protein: CASSLGAANNQPQHF.

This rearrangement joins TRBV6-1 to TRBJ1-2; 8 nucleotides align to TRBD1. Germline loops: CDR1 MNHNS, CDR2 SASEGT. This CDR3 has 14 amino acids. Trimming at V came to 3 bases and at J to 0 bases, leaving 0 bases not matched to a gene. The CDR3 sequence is CASSDRGPNYGYTF. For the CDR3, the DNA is TGTGCCAGCAGTGACAGGGGGCCTAACTATGGCTACACCTTC.